This T cell receptor beta chain was profiled in a study of OX40 agonist ivuxolimab in advanced cancers. Turning to the study itself: Each dose-escalation patient presented with hepatocellular carcinoma, melanoma, renal cell or head and neck cancer.

TCRdb keeps only in-frame clones here, not all; method: immunoSEQ multiplex PCR. The table includes under 90,000 clones, 83% detected once. CDR1 DFQATT and CDR2 SNEGSKA come from the germline V gene (reference sequence). Trimming pared 2 bases from V and 4 bases from J, leaving 5 bases between. The CDR3 covers 11 residues. The receptor was derived from an adult with an advanced solid tumor such as melanoma, head and neck, liver or kidney cancer. Specimen: CD4+ or CD8+ T cells sorted from blood, collected in a trial of the OX40 agonist ivuxolimab. The chain is built from TRBV20-1 and TRBJ1-2; no reliable D call. CDR3 amino acids: CSARISYGYTF. In nucleotides, the CDR3 is TGCAGTGCTAGAATCAGCTATGGCTACACCTTC.